This entry is about one T cell receptor (beta chain). Antigen unknown. The data stem from a study of cytomegalovirus exposure and HLA in healthy donors. Study-level findings and limits: A later analysis found that most CMV-associated TCR beta chains appeared HLA-restricted. Productive status was seen about 87% or about 30% of the time for most TCR beta V segments in an earlier analysis. In all likelihood, a cluster of highly shared sequence variants was a sequencing artifact.

CDR3 length: 14 residues. CDR1 and CDR2 from the germline V gene are MNHNS and SASEGT. Unmatched junction bases numbered 9, after V lost 8 bases and J lost 3 bases. The primer mix had 60 Vbeta and 13 Jbeta primers. In the original analysis: In a later analysis, roughly 11 million of tens of millions of unique beta chains occurred in at least two donors. TCRdb keeps only in-frame clones here, not all; method: immunoSEQ multiplex PCR. V, J and clone size derive from that table, while D and trimming were established from the DNA sequence. There are about 140,000 clones in the sample; approximately 80% occur only once, and about 4.7% lies in the top ten.

The sequenced sample consisted of PBMCs. The chain couples TRBV6-1 to TRBJ1-2; 7 bases match TRBD1. The TCR sequence derives from a male donor in good health and CMV-seronegative. The CDR3 is CASARGGADYGYTF. The CDR3 nucleotides read TGTGCCAGCGCCAGAGGGGGCGCGGACTATGGCTACACCTTC.